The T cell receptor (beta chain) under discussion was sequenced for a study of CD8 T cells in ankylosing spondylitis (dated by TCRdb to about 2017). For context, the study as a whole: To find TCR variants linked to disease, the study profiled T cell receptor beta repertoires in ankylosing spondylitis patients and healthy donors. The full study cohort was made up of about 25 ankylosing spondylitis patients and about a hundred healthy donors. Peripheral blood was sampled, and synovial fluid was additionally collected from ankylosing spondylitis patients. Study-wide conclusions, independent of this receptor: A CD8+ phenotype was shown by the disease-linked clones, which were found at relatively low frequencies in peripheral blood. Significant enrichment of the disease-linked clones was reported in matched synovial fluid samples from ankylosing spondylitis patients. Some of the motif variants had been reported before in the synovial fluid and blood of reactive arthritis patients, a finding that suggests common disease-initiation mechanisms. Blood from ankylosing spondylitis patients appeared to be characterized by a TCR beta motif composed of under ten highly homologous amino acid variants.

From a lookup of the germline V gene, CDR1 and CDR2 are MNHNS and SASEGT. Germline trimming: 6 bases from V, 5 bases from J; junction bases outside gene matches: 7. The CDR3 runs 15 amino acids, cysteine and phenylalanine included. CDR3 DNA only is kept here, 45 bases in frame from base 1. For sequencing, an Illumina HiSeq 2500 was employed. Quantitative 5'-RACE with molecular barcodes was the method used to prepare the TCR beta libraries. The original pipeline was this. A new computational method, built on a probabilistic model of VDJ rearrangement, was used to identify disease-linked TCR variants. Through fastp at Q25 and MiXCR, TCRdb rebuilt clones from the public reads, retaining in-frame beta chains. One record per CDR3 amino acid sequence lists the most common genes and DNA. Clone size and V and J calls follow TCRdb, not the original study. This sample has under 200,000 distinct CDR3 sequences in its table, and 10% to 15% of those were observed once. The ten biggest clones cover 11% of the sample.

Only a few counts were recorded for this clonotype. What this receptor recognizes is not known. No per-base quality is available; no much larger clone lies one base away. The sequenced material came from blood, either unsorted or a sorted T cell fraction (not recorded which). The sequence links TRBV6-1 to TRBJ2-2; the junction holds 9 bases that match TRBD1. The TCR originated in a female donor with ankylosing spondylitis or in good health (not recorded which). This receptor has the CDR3 CASRTGTGSTGELFF. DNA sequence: TGTGCCAGCAGGACGGGGACAGGGTCGACCGGGGAGCTGTTTTTT.